What follows are 26 T cell receptor beta chains derived from one specimen sequenced in a study of cytomegalovirus exposure and HLA in healthy donors. Vbeta (60) and Jbeta (13) primers were used in the PCR. The method was immunoSEQ multiplex PCR; TCRdb's version includes in-frame clones alone and lacks a portion of them. The table shows approximately 150,000 clones, with about 76% occurring only once. The sequenced material came from PBMCs. The receptor set was obtained from a human donor in good health.

J is TRBJ2-4 and V is TRBV19; 13 positions agree with TRBD2. V dropped 3 bases and J dropped 8; count of bases not matched to a gene: 13. The CDR3 runs 18 residues. Germline V gene lookup returns CDR1 LNHDA and CDR2 SQIVND (reference sequence). The CDR3 reads CASSMAGLAGLGGHIQYF. The CDR3 bases are TGTGCCAGTAGTATGGCGGGACTAGCGGGATTAGGAGGTCACATTCAGTACTTC.

Concerning this clone itself: Other nucleotide sequences from this sample produce the same CDR3. The CDR3 DNA follows: TGTGCCAGCAGTGGCCGGGACAGGTTATTCTACGGCTACACCTTC. It codes for CASSGRDRLFYGYTF. The V gene is TRBV5-6, the J gene TRBJ1-2, with TRBD1 matching 8 bases. Germline V gene sequence: CDR1 SGHDT, CDR2 YYEEEE. The trim removed 5 bases at V and 8 bases at J, leaving 14 bases unmatched. This CDR3 is built from 15 residues.

This clone was recorded once. The genes are TRBV28 and TRBJ2-7, with D unresolved. CDR3 length: 10 residues. V was trimmed by 5 bases and J by 4 bases, leaving 3 bases between them. CDR1 MDHEN and CDR2 SYDVKM come from the germline V gene. CDR3 in amino acids: CASSTYEQYF. The CDR3 nucleotides read TGTGCCAGCAGTACTTACGAGCAGTACTTC.

V is TRBV25-1 and J is TRBJ2-1, with D perhaps TRBD1 (6 bases). Per germline, CDR1 MGHDK and CDR2 SYGVNS. The CDR3 is made up of 13 amino acids. Trimming pared 4 bases from V and 7 bases from J, leaving 11 bases between. For the CDR3, the DNA is TGTGCCAGCAGTGTGACAGGTCTGAATGAGCAGTTCTTC. Protein sequence: CASSVTGLNEQFF.

The rearrangement uses TRBV28 and TRBJ2-7; 9 nucleotides match TRBD1. The V segment lost 7 bases and the J segment 4 bases; nucleotides outside the gene matches: 11. The CDR3 covers 15 residues. From germline, CDR1 is MDHEN and CDR2 SYDVKM. The CDR3 loop reads CASKPLGQGRYEQYF. The CDR3 DNA sequence: TGTGCCAGCAAACCCTTGGGACAGGGAAGATACGAGCAGTACTTC.

This sequence joins TRBV6-4 and TRBJ2-3; D perhaps matches TRBD2 (6 bases). Germline V gene lookup returns CDR1 MRHNA and CDR2 SNTAGT. Trimming removed 4 bases from V and 1 base from J, with 9 bases in between. This CDR3 has 14 amino acids. The CDR3 spells CASSGVAGTDTQYF. The DNA for the CDR3 is TGTGCCAGCAGTGGCGTAGCGGGCACAGATACGCAGTATTTT.

This clone was seen only once. The chain links TRBV18 to TRBJ2-7, with a weak D call TRBD1 (5 bases). CDR3 length: 16 residues. Germline loops: CDR1 KGHSH, CDR2 LQKENI. Deletions cut 0 bases from V and 0 bases from J, with 12 bases between. CDR3 amino acids: CASSPPQGLISYEQYF. Here the CDR3 DNA reads TGTGCCAGCTCACCACCTCAGGGATTAATCTCCTACGAGCAGTACTTC.

V gene TRBV19 combines with J gene TRBJ1-1; D call uncertain. Trimming removed 7 bases from V and 6 bases from J, with 15 bases in between. CDR3 length: 13 amino acids. The germline gives CDR1 LNHDA, CDR2 SQIVND (reference sequence). CDR3 region: CASNAEGFSEAFF. Written as DNA, the CDR3 is TGTGCCAGTAACGCGGAGGGCTTCTCTGAAGCTTTCTTT.

Only one count was recorded for this clone. This rearrangement joins TRBV5-6 to TRBJ1-3; 8 nucleotides match TRBD1. J gave up 0 bases and V 1 base, and 6 bases lay outside the gene matches. The CDR3 is 17 residues long. Germline values: CDR1 SGHDT, CDR2 YYEEEE. The CDR3 bases are TGTGCCAGCAGCTTGAGGTCGGACAGGGTCTCTGGAAACACCATATATTTT. Translated: CASSLRSDRVSGNTIYF.

The CDR3, as DNA: TGTGCCAGCAGTGGTCTAGCGGGAGGTGCCAATGAGCAGTTCTTC. Amino acid sequence: CASSGLAGGANEQFF. The V gene is TRBV6-5, the J gene TRBJ2-1; 11 nucleotides line up with TRBD2. V lost 5 bases and J lost 6; bases outside the gene matches: 6. The CDR3 is made up of 15 amino acids. CDR1 and CDR2 from the germline V gene are MNHEY and SVGAGI.

The chain has TRBV5-4 and TRBJ1-6; D uncertain. The CDR3 contains 15 residues. Trimming shortened V by 3 bases and J by 7 bases, and 14 bases separated the two germline ends. Germline CDR1 is SGHNT and CDR2 is YYREEE (reference sequence). Here the CDR3 reads CASSSREGYNSPLHF. CDR3 nucleotide sequence: TGTGCCAGCAGCTCCCGGGAGGGCTACAATTCACCCCTCCACTTT.

J is TRBJ2-5 and V is TRBV5-1; a weak D match, TRBD2 (5 bases). V lost 4 bases to trimming and J lost 7 bases, with 17 bases between them. The germline V gene has CDR1 SGHRS and CDR2 YFSETQ. CDR3 size: 14 residues. The CDR3 spells CASSPASSGWTQYF. The CDR3 DNA sequence: TGCGCCAGCAGCCCCGCCAGCAGCGGTTGGACCCAGTACTTC.

The CDR3 here is CASTRSSHNSPLHF. DNA of the CDR3: TGTGCCAGCACACGGAGTAGTCATAATTCACCCCTCCACTTT. The V gene is TRBV6-5, the J gene TRBJ1-6; D gene ambiguous. The CDR3 extends over 14 amino acids. CDR1 and CDR2 from the germline V gene are MNHEY and SVGAGI. V dropped 7 bases and J dropped 5 bases, with 12 bases sitting between them.

In this sample, this clone turned up once. The V call is TRBV7-6, the J call TRBJ2-7, with TRBD2 matching 7 bases. V was clipped by 0 bases and J by 3 bases; unmatched bases: 11. The CDR3 length is 17 residues. CDR1 is SGHVS, CDR2 FNYEAQ, per germline. CDR3 region: CASSLASVGGVHYEQYF. The CDR3 bases are TGTGCCAGCAGCTTAGCGAGTGTTGGGGGGGTTCACTACGAGCAGTACTTC.

The rearrangement uses TRBV7-7 and TRBJ2-2; no clear D gene. The CDR3 has 15 amino acids. V shed 6 bases and J shed 0 bases, with 11 bases lying between them. Per the germline V gene, CDR1 is SSHAT and CDR2 is FNYEAQ (reference sequence). The CDR3 DNA follows: TGTGCCAGCAGTTCCGCGACAACGAACACCGGGGAGCTGTTTTTT. It codes for CASSSATTNTGELFF.

V usage is TRBV7-9 and J usage is TRBJ2-3, with D unclear. Trimming cost V 5 bases and J 6 bases, with 18 bases left between them. CDR1 and CDR2 from the germline V gene are SEHNR and FQNEAQ (reference sequence). This CDR3 region has 15 residues. CDR3 coding DNA: TGTGCCAGCAGCCCGAGGCCTCTAGAACCGGATACGCAGTATTTT. It encodes CASSPRPLEPDTQYF.

V gene TRBV6-1 combines with J gene TRBJ1-2; 8 bases are a match to TRBD1. The length of the CDR3 is 15 residues. CDR1 is MNHNS and CDR2 is SASEGT in the germline V gene. V gave up 4 bases and J gave up 6 bases; unmatched junction bases: 10. The CDR3 sequence: CASSGPAGTGNGYTF. CDR3 nucleotide sequence: TGTGCCAGCAGTGGCCCGGCGGGGACAGGAAATGGCTACACCTTC.

The V call is TRBV18, the J call TRBJ2-7, with D possibly being TRBD2 (5 bases). The V end was cut by 1 base, the J end by 3 bases, with 13 bases between. The CDR3 runs 15 residues. CDR1 is KGHSH and CDR2 is LQKENI in the germline V gene. This CDR3 is CASSPLSGVNYEQYF. DNA of the CDR3: TGTGCCAGCTCACCACTGAGCGGCGTGAACTACGAGCAGTACTTC.

A few counts support this clone. The rearrangement joins TRBV29-1 to TRBJ1-1; 9 positions agree with TRBD1. J lost 2 bases, V lost 2 bases, and 3 bases had no gene match. The CDR3 extends over 14 amino acids. Germline CDR1 reads SQVTM; CDR2 reads ANQGSEA. The CDR3 DNA sequence: TGCAGCGTTGAACAGGACAGGGGCAACACTGAAGCTTTCTTT. It translates to CSVEQDRGNTEAFF.

The chain is built from TRBV30 and TRBJ1-5, with D perhaps TRBD1 (5 bases). The CDR3 loop spans 15 amino acids. Germline values: CDR1 GTSNPN, CDR2 SVGIG (reference sequence). Trimming cost V 0 bases and J 5 bases, with 14 bases left between them. The CDR3 region is CAWSVRGSLDQPQHF. CDR3 bases: TGTGCCTGGAGTGTACGGGGGTCGCTAGATCAGCCCCAGCATTTT.

The chain is built from TRBV5-1 and TRBJ1-1; no clear D gene. The length of the CDR3 is 15 residues. CDR1 is SGHRS, CDR2 YFSETQ, per germline. V lost 4 bases and J lost 4, with 17 bases in between. The CDR3 DNA sequence: TGCGCCAGCAGCAGCCTGGGTCTAGGGAGCACTGAAGCTTTCTTT. Encoded protein: CASSSLGLGSTEAFF.

This clone is a singleton in its sample. This chain joins TRBV7-9 and TRBJ1-4; 7 nucleotides align to TRBD1. This CDR3 has 15 residues. Trimming removed 7 bases from V and 8 bases from J; junction bases left unmatched: 13. Germline CDR1 is SEHNR and CDR2 is FQNEAQ (reference sequence). This CDR3 is CASNSRRDSLEKLFF. DNA for the CDR3: TGTGCCAGCAACTCCAGGCGGGACAGCCTCGAAAAACTGTTTTTT.

The V gene is TRBV5-1, the J gene TRBJ1-4; 8 bases map to TRBD1. V dropped 0 bases and J dropped 14; count of bases not matched to a gene: 6. Germline loops: CDR1 SGHRS, CDR2 YFSETQ. The CDR3 spans 13 residues. This chain's CDR3 is CASSLAGQGPLFF. CDR3 coding DNA: TGCGCCAGCAGCTTGGCCGGACAGGGACCTCTGTTTTTT.

The J gene is TRBJ1-2, the V gene TRBV2, with TRBD1 as a possible D gene (6 bases). Deletions cut 5 bases from V and 5 bases from J, with 12 bases between. CDR3 length equals 13 residues. Germline assignment: CDR1 SNHLY and CDR2 FYNNEI. CDR3 protein: CASSRQVGYGYTF. The CDR3 region has the DNA TGTGCCAGCAGTCGACAGGTCGGGTATGGCTACACCTTC.

With regard to this clone: Other DNA sequences from this sample encode an identical CDR3 as well. This chain joins TRBV28 and TRBJ1-2, with D maybe TRBD1 (6 bases). The germline V gene has CDR1 MDHEN and CDR2 SYDVKM. The CDR3 is 14 amino acids. V dropped 2 bases and J dropped 4 bases, with 11 bases sitting between them. The CDR3 region is CASSLGGGPYGYTF. The CDR3 DNA follows: TGTGCCAGCAGTTTAGGGGGGGGGCCCTATGGCTACACCTTC.

The chain carries TRBV18 and TRBJ1-3; 7 bases are a match to TRBD1. This CDR3 region has 17 residues. The germline CDR1 and CDR2 sequences are KGHSH and LQKENI. The V segment lost 6 bases and the J segment 0 bases; nucleotides outside the gene matches: 11. The chain's CDR3 is CASSSTGTPHSGNTIYF. In nucleotides, the CDR3 is TGTGCCAGCTCGTCGACAGGGACGCCGCACTCTGGAAACACCATATATTTT. Combining the CDR3 with reference TRBV18 and TRBJ1-3 gives the whole variable domain NAGVMQNPRHLVRRRGQEARLRCSPMKGHSHVYWYRQLPEEGLKFMVYLQKENIIDESGMPKERFSAEFPKEGPSILRIQQVVRGDSAAYFCASSSTGTPHSGNTIYFGEGSWLTVV.